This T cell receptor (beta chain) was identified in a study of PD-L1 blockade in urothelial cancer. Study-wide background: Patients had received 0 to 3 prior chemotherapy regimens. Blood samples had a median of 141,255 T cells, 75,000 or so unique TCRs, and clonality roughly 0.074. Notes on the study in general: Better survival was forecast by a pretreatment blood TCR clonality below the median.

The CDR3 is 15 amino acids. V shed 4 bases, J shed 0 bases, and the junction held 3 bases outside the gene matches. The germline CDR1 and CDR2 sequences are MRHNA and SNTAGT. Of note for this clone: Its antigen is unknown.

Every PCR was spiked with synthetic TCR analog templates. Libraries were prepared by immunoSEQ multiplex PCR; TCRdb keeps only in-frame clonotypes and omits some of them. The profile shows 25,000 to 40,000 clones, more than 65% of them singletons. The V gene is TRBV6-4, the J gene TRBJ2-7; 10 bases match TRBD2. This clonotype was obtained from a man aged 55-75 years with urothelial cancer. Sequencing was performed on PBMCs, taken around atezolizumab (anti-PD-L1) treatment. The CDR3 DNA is TGTGCCAGCAGTGCCGCTAGCGGGGGCTCCTACGAGCAGTACTTC. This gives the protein CASSAASGGSYEQYF.